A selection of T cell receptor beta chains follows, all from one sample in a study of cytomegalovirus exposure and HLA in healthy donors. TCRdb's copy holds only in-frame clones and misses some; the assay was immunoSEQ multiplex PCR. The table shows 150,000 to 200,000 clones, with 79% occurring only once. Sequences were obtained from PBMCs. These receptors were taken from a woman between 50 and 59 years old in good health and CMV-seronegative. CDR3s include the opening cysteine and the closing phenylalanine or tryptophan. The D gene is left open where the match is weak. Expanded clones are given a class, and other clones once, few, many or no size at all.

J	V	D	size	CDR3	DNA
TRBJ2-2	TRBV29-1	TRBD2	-	CSGKTSGGAGELFF	TGCAGCGGGAAGACTAGCGGGGGGGCCGGGGAGCTGTTTTTT
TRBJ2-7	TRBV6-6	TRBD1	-	CASSTIDRGDYEQYF	TGTGCCAGCAGTACCATTGACAGGGGGGACTACGAGCAGTACTTC
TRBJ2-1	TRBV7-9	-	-	CASSPPSGVGGEFF	TGTGCCAGCAGCCCCCCTTCGGGGGTGGGAGGCGAGTTCTTC
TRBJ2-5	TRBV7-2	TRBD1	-	CASSLARGLETQYF	TGTGCCAGCAGCTTAGCCAGGGGGTTGGAGACCCAGTACTTC
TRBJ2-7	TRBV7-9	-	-	CASSLAGNPEQYF	TGTGCCAGCAGCTTAGCGGGCAATCCCGAGCAGTACTTC
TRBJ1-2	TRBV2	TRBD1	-	CASSPRTGEAFYGYTF	TGTGCCAGCAGTCCCAGGACAGGGGAGGCTTTCTATGGCTACACCTTC
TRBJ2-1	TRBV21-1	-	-	CASSKTPASGTYNEQFF	TGTGCCAGCAGCAAAACCCCCGCTAGCGGCACCTACAATGAGCAGTTCTTC
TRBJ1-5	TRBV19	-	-	CASKREGNQPQHF	TGTGCCAGTAAAAGGGAGGGAAATCAGCCCCAGCATTTT
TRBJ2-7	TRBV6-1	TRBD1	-	CAIQGQEVYEQYF	TGTGCCATCCAGGGACAGGAGGTCTACGAGCAGTACTTC
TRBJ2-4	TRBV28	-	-	CASSYYGAAKNIQYF	TGTGCCAGCAGTTACTATGGGGCGGCCAAAAACATTCAGTACTTC
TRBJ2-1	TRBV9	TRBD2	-	CASSVGIAGGYNEQFF	TGTGCCAGCAGCGTAGGTATAGCGGGAGGGTACAATGAGCAGTTCTTC
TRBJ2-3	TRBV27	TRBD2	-	CASTELAGPHRDTQYF	TGTGCCAGCACCGAACTAGCGGGACCCCACCGGGATACGCAGTATTTT
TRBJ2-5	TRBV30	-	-	CAWSVNQGKATQYF	TGTGCCTGGAGTGTTAATCAGGGGAAGGCGACCCAGTACTTC
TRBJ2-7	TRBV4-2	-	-	CASSQDEASYEQYF	TGTGCCAGCAGCCAAGATGAAGCCTCCTACGAGCAGTACTTC
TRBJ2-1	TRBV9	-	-	CASSVDPPPQGLMDEQFF	TGTGCCAGCAGCGTAGACCCCCCTCCCCAGGGATTAATGGATGAGCAGTTCTTC
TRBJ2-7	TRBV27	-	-	CASSFRSGVGEQYF	TGTGCCAGCAGTTTTAGATCGGGGGTTGGCGAGCAGTACTTC
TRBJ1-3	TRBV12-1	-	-	CARGQLQGMSGNTIYF	TGTGCCAGAGGGCAACTACAGGGGATGTCTGGAAACACCATATATTTT
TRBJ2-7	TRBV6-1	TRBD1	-	CASSEGPGTGRAWEQYF	TGTGCCAGCAGTGAGGGGCCGGGGACAGGACGGGCGTGGGAGCAGTACTTC
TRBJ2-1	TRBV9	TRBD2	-	CASSVAGNSGIYEQFF	TGTGCCAGCAGCGTAGCTGGGAATAGCGGGATCTATGAGCAGTTCTTC
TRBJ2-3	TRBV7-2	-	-	CASSLPGFTDTQYF	TGTGCCAGCAGCTTACCGGGGTTCACAGATACGCAGTATTTT
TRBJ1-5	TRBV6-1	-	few	CASAVSPPQHF	TGTGCCAGCGCCGTTAGTCCGCCCCAGCATTTT
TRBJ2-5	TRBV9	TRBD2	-	CASSVGSGSSETQYF	TGTGCCAGCAGCGTAGGTAGCGGGAGTTCGGAGACCCAGTACTTC
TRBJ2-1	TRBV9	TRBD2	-	CASSTPRAGGYEQFF	TGTGCCAGCAGCACCCCTCGAGCGGGGGGCTATGAGCAGTTCTTC
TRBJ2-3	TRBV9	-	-	CASSVANFGGPRVDTQYF	TGTGCCAGCAGCGTAGCTAATTTCGGCGGCCCGAGGGTCGATACGCAGTATTTT
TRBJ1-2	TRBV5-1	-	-	CASSLDPSDNYGYTF	TGCGCCAGCAGCTTGGACCCCTCAGATAACTATGGCTACACCTTC
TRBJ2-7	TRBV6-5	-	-	CASSYVQGVQYF	TGTGCCAGCAGTTACGTACAGGGTGTGCAGTACTTC
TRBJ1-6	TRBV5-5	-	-	CASSLRGFTNSPLHF	TGTGCCAGCAGCCTTAGGGGTTTTACTAATTCACCCCTCCACTTT
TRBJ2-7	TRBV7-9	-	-	CASKKLGGAEPYEQYF	TGTGCCAGCAAAAAATTAGGGGGGGCGGAACCCTACGAGCAGTACTTC
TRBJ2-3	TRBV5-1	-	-	CASSLQGQSTDTQYF	TGCGCCAGCAGCTTACAAGGACAGAGCACAGATACGCAGTATTTT
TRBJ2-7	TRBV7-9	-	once	CASSLQQATYEQYF	TGTGCCAGCAGCTTACAACAGGCCACCTACGAGCAGTACTTC
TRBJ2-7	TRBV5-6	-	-	CASSLGPGAAYEQYF	TGTGCCAGCAGCTTGGGTCCAGGGGCAGCCTACGAGCAGTACTTC
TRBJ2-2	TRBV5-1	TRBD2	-	CASSLRASGTVANTGELFF	TGCGCCAGCAGCTTGAGGGCTAGCGGGACCGTGGCGAACACCGGGGAGCTGTTTTTT
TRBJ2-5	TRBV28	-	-	CASSNPVGGETQYF	TGTGCCAGCAGCAACCCCGTGGGGGGAGAGACCCAGTACTTC
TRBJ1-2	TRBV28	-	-	CASSSPSAVNYGYTF	TGTGCCAGCAGTTCCCCCTCCGCAGTTAACTATGGCTACACCTTC
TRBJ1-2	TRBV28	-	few	CASSFRGNYGYTF	TGTGCCAGCAGTTTTAGGGGGAACTATGGCTACACCTTC
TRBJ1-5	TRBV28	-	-	CASSLSRLNQPQHF	TGTGCCAGCAGTTTGAGCAGGCTCAATCAGCCCCAGCATTTT
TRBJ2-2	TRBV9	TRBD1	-	CASSPWTGGNTGELFF	TGTGCCAGCAGCCCTTGGACAGGGGGCAACACCGGGGAGCTGTTTTTT
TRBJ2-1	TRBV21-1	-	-	CASSKAWRELARVNEQFF	TGTGCCAGCAGCAAAGCGTGGCGAGAACTAGCGAGGGTCAATGAGCAGTTCTTC
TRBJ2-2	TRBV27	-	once	CASSFLQGNTGELFF	TGTGCCAGCAGTTTTTTACAGGGGAACACCGGGGAGCTGTTTTTT
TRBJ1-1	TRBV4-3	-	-	CASSSRHYYGEAFF	TGCGCCAGCAGCTCCCGTCACTACTACGGTGAAGCTTTCTTT
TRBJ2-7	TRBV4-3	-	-	CASSQARGFYEQYF	TGCGCCAGCAGCCAAGCTCGGGGATTCTACGAGCAGTACTTC
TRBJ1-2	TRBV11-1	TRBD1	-	CASSRTGVIGYTF	TGTGCCAGCAGCCGGACAGGGGTTATAGGCTACACCTTC
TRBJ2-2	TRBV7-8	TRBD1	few	CASSKGARTTGELFF	TGTGCCAGCAGCAAGGGGGCTAGAACCACCGGGGAGCTGTTTTTT
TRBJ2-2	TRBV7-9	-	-	CASSLEGFLRTGELFF	TGTGCCAGCAGCTTAGAAGGATTTTTGAGGACCGGGGAGCTGTTTTTT
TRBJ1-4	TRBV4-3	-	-	CASSQDNPQGGEKLFF	TGCGCCAGCAGCCAAGATAATCCGCAGGGAGGAGAAAAACTGTTTTTT
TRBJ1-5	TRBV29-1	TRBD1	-	CSAGTGGSQPQHF	TGCAGCGCGGGGACAGGGGGGAGTCAGCCCCAGCATTTT
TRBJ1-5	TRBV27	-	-	CASSLGLNSNQPQHF	TGTGCCAGCAGTTTAGGACTCAATAGCAATCAGCCCCAGCATTTT
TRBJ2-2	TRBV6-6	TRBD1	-	CASRRTGRGTGELFF	TGTGCCAGCAGGCGGACAGGGCGCGGTACGGGGGAGCTGTTTTTT
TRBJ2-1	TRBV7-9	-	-	CASSLVAGSYNEQFF	TGTGCCAGCAGCTTAGTTGCCGGCTCCTACAATGAGCAGTTCTTC
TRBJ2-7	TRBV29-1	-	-	CSVEREVGYEQYF	TGCAGCGTTGAACGAGAAGTTGGCTACGAGCAGTACTTC